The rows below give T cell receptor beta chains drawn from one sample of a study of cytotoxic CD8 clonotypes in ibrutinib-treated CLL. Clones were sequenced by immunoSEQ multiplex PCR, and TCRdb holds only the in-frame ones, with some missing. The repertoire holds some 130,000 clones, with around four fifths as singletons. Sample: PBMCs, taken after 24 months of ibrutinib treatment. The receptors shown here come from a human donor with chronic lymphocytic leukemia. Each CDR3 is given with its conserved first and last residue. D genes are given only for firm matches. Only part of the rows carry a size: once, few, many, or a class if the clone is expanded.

CDR3aa: CAWSYGPRNTEAFF; CDR3nt: TGTGCCTGGAGCTACGGGCCAAGGAACACTGAAGCTTTCTTT; d_gene: NA; v_gene: TRBV30; abundance: NA; j_gene: TRBJ1-1
CDR3aa: CASSRGNTEAFF; CDR3nt: TGTGCCAGCAGCCGAGGGAACACTGAAGCTTTCTTT; d_gene: NA; v_gene: TRBV6-5; abundance: NA; j_gene: TRBJ1-1
CDR3aa: CASSPGGAGETQYF; CDR3nt: TGCGCCAGCAGCCCCGGGGGGGCCGGCGAGACCCAGTACTTC; d_gene: TRBD2; v_gene: TRBV4-3; abundance: NA; j_gene: TRBJ2-5
CDR3aa: CSVEHTWGYTF; CDR3nt: TGCAGCGTTGAACACACCTGGGGCTACACCTTC; d_gene: NA; v_gene: TRBV29-1; abundance: NA; j_gene: TRBJ1-2
CDR3aa: CASSQDPGALTGNTIYF; CDR3nt: TGTGCCAGCAGCCAAGATCCAGGGGCGCTAACTGGAAACACCATATATTTT; d_gene: NA; v_gene: TRBV14; abundance: NA; j_gene: TRBJ1-3
CDR3aa: CASRLLYTGELFF; CDR3nt: TGTGCCAGCAGACTGTTATACACCGGGGAGCTGTTTTTT; d_gene: NA; v_gene: TRBV5-6; abundance: NA; j_gene: TRBJ2-2
CDR3aa: CASSQGAGGRNTEAFF; CDR3nt: TGCGCCAGCAGCCAAGGCGCCGGGGGGCGGAACACTGAAGCTTTCTTT; d_gene: NA; v_gene: TRBV4-3; abundance: NA; j_gene: TRBJ1-1
CDR3aa: CASSLSGGETQYF; CDR3nt: TGCGCCAGCAGCTTGTCCGGGGGGGAGACCCAGTACTTC; d_gene: TRBD2; v_gene: TRBV5-1; abundance: NA; j_gene: TRBJ2-5
CDR3aa: CASSQDLGKGNEQYF; CDR3nt: TGCGCCAGCAGCCAAGATCTAGGCAAAGGAAACGAGCAGTACTTC; d_gene: NA; v_gene: TRBV4-3; abundance: NA; j_gene: TRBJ2-7
CDR3aa: CASSQRSGTTGANVLTF; CDR3nt: TGTGCCAGTAGCCAGCGCTCCGGGACAACCGGGGCCAACGTCCTGACTTTC; d_gene: NA; v_gene: TRBV19; abundance: NA; j_gene: TRBJ2-6
CDR3aa: CASSAEPAYEQFF; CDR3nt: TGTGCCAGCAGCGCCGAACCGGCGTATGAGCAGTTCTTC; d_gene: NA; v_gene: TRBV5-5; abundance: few; j_gene: TRBJ2-1